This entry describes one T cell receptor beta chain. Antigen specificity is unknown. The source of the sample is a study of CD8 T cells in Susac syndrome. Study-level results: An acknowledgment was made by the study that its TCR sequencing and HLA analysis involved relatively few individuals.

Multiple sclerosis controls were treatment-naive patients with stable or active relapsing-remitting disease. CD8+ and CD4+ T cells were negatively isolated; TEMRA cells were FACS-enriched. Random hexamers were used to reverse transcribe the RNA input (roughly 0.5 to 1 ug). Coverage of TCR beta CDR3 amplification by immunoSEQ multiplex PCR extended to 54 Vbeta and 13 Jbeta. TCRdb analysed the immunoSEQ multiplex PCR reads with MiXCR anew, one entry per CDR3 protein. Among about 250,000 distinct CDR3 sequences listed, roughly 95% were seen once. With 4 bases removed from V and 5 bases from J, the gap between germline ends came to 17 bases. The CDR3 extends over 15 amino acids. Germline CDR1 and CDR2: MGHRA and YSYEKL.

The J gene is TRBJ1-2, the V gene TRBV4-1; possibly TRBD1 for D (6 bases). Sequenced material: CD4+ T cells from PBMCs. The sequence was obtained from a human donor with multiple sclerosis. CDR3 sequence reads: CASSRGQGQGYGYTF. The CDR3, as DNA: TGCGCCAGCAGCCGAGGGCAGGGGCAGGGTTATGGCTACACCTTC.